This TCR beta chain was profiled in a study of blood T cell repertoires in COVID-19. Across the study: Some COVID-19 samples were acute and others convalescent; all came from the United States, Italy and Spain. PBMCs, B-cell-depleted T cells, or T cells were the source of the cDNA or gDNA that made up the material.

Losses at the gene ends were 1 base for V and 2 bases for J; bases not matched to a gene: 7. This CDR3 has 18 residues. Germline V gene data show CDR1 as LGHDT and CDR2 as YNNKEL (reference sequence). This clone turned up a few times. The authors' processing: Estimation of nucleated cell counts was performed using reference gene primer amplification. Generated by immunoSEQ multiplex PCR, the TCRdb table keeps only in-frame clones and is missing some. The V and J calls and clone size are taken from that table; D and trimming were inferred from the DNA. This table holds 87,000 or so clones, approximately 86% found once.

The sample was peripheral blood. The chain has TRBV3-1 (or the pseudogene TRBV3-2) and TRBJ2-2, with TRBD2 matching over 10 bases. The clonotype originates from a man aged 35-49 years with acute or convalescent COVID-19. As DNA, the CDR3 is TGTGCCAGCAGCCAAGTGCTATCTAGCGGGGGAAACACCGGGGAGCTGTTTTTT. Translation: CASSQVLSSGGNTGELFF.